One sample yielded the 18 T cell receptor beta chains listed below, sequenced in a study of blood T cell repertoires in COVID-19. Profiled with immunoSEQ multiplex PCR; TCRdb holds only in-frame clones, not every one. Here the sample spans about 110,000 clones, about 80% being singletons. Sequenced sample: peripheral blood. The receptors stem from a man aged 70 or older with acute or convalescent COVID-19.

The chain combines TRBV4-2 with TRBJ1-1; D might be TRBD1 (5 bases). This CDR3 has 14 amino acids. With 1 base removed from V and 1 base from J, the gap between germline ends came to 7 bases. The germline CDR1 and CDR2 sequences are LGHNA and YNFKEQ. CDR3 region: CASSQGGTNTEAFF. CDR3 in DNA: TGTGCCAGCAGCCAAGGGGGCACGAACACTGAAGCTTTCTTT.

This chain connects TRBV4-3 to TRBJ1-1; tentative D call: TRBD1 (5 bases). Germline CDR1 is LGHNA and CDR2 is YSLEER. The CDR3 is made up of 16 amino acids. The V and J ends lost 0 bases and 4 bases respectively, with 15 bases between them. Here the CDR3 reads CASSQDLGGVATEAFF. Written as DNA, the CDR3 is TGCGCCAGCAGCCAAGATCTCGGGGGGGTCGCCACTGAAGCTTTCTTT.

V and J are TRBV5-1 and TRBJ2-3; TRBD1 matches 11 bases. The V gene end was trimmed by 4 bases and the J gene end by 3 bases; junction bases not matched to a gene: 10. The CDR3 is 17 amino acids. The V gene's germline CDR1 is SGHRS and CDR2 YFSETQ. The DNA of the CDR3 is TGCGCCAGCAGCCCCTTAAAAGGGACAGGGGGTACAGATACGCAGTATTTT. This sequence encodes CASSPLKGTGGTDTQYF.

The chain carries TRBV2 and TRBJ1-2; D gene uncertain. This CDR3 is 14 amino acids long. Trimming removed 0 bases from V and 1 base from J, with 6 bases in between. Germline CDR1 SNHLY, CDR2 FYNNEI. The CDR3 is CASSEARVNYGYTF. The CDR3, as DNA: TGTGCCAGCAGTGAAGCGAGGGTTAACTATGGCTACACCTTC. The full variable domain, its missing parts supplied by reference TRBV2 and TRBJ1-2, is EPEVTQTPSHQVTQMGQEVILRCVPISNHLYFYWYRQILGQKVEFLVSFYNNEISEKSEIFDDQFSVERPDGSNFTLKIRSTKLEDSAMYFCASSEARVNYGYTFGSGTRLTVV.

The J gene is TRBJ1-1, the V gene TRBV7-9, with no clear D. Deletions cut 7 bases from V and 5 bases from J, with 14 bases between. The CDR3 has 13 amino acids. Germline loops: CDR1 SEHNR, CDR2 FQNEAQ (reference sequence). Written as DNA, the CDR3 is TGTGCCAGCACCCCAGGCGGGTTGACTGAAGCTTTCTTT. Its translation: CASTPGGLTEAFF.

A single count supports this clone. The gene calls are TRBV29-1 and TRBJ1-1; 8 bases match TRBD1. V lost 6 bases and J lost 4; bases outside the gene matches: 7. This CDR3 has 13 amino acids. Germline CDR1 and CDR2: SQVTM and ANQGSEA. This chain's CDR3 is CSVATGAGTEAFF. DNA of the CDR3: TGCAGCGTGGCGACAGGGGCGGGCACTGAAGCTTTCTTT.

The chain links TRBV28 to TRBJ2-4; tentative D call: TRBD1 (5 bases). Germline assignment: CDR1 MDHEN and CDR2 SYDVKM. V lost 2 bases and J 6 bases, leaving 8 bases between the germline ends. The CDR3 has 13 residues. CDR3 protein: CASSLDRSNIQYF. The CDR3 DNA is TGTGCCAGCAGTTTAGACAGATCAAACATTCAGTACTTC.

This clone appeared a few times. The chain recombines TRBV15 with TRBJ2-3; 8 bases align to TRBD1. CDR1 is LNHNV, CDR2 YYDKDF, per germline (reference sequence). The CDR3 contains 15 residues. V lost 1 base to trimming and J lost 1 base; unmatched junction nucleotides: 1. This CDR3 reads CATSRGGQGTDTQYF. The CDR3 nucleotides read TGTGCCACCAGCAGAGGGGGACAGGGCACAGATACGCAGTATTTT.

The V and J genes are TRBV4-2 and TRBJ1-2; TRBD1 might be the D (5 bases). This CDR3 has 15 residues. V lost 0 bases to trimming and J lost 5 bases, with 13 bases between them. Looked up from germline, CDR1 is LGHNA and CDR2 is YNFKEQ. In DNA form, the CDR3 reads TGTGCCAGCAGCCAAGACAGGGCCACTCTGTATGGCTACACCTTC. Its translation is CASSQDRATLYGYTF.

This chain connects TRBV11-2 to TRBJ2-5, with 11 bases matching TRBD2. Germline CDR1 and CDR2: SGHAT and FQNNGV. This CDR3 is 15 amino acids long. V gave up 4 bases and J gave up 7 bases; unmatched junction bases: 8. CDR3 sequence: CASSSIAGGPGTQYF. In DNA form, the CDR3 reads TGTGCCAGCAGCTCGATAGCGGGGGGGCCCGGGACCCAGTACTTC.

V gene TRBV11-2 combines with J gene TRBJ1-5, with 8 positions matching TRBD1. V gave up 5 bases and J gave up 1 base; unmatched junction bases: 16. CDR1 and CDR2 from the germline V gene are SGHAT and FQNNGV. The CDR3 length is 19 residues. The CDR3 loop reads CASSRGQGGAGGSNQPQHF. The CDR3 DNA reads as TGTGCCAGCAGCCGAGGACAGGGTGGGGCCGGAGGAAGCAATCAGCCCCAGCATTTT.

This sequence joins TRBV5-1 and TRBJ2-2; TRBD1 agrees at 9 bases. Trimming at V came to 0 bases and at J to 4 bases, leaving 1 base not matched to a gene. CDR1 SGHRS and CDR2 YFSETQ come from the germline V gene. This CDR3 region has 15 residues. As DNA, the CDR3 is TGCGCCAGCAGCTTGGAACAGGGGGCCACCGGGGAGCTGTTTTTT. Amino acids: CASSLEQGATGELFF.

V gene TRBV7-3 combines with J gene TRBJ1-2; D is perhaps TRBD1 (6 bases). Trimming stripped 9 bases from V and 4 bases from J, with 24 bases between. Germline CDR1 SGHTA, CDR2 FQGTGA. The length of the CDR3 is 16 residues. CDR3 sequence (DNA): TGTGCCAGGGGGGCCCTTCGGGCAGGGTTTGGCTATGGCTACACCTTC. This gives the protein CARGALRAGFGYGYTF.

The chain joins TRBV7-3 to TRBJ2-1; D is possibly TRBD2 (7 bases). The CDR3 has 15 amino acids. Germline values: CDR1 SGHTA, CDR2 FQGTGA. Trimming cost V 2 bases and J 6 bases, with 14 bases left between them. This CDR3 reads CASSLGGGPFNEQFF. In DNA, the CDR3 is TGTGCCAGCAGCTTAGGGGGGGGCCCCTTCAATGAGCAGTTCTTC.

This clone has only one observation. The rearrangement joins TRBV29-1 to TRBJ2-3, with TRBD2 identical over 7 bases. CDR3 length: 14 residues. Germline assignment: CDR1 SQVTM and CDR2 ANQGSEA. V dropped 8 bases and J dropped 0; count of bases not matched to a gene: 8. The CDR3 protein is CSTRTGGSTDTQYF. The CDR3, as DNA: TGCAGCACCAGAACGGGAGGAAGCACAGATACGCAGTATTTT.

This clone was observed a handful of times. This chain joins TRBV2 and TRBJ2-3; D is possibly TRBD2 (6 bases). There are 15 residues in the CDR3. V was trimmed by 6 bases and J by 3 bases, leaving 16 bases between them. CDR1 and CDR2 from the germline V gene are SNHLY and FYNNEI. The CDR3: CASSATSTYTDTQYF. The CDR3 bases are TGTGCCAGCAGCGCGACTAGTACGTATACAGATACGCAGTATTTT.

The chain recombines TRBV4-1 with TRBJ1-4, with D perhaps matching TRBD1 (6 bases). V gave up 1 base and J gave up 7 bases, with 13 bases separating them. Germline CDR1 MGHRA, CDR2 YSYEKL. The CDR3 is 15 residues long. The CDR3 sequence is CASSQGGGFGEKLFF. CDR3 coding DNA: TGCGCCAGCAGCCAAGGAGGGGGATTCGGTGAAAAACTGTTTTTT.

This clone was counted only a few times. In nucleotides, the CDR3 is TGTGCCAGCAGCTTAGGGGGACAGGGTTATGAAGCTTTCTTT. It yields the protein CASSLGGQGYEAFF. J is TRBJ1-1 and V is TRBV7-9, with 9 bases fitting TRBD1. Germline lookup yields CDR1 SEHNR and CDR2 FQNEAQ (reference sequence). This CDR3 comprises 14 residues. After removal of 1 base from V and 7 bases from J, the junction contained 4 bases not matched to a gene.